This T cell receptor (beta chain) was recovered during a study of graft-versus-host responses after intestinal transplantation. Across the whole study: Uniformly, recipients were administered anti-thymocyte globulin induction with subsequent tacrolimus and steroids for roughly three years.

Only in-frame clones appear in the TCRdb table, and some are missing; sequencing was by immunoSEQ multiplex PCR. The sample lists 10,000 to 15,000 clones; about 31% were seen once. Study-wide findings and caveats: Allografts of one patient group, those with graft-donor T cell macrochimerism, had high graft-versus-host to host-versus-graft clonal ratios.

Germline V CDR1 and CDR2: SEHNR, FQNEAQ (reference sequence). Trimming removed 3 bases at V and 6 bases at J, with 11 bases between. The CDR3 covers 13 residues. Responders that carried the CFSE label, approximately 200,000 of them, were plated with approximately 200,000 irradiated, violet-dye-labeled stimulator cells. Dividing CFSE-low CD3+CD4+ and CD3+CD8+ responders were isolated by sorting after the reaction. This clone was picked up one time. The V call is TRBV7-9, the J call TRBJ1-2, with D unclear. The clonotype originates from a human patient who received an intestinal transplant. This material consisted of alloreactive CD8+ T cells from a mixed lymphocyte reaction culture, taken before intestinal transplant. As to subset: CFSE-low proliferating T cells sorted from roughly six-day pre-transplant mixed lymphocyte reaction (GvH or HvG direction). CDR3 amino acids: CASSFLIRDGYTF. The CDR3 nucleotides are TGTGCCAGCAGCTTTCTCATAAGGGATGGCTACACCTTC.